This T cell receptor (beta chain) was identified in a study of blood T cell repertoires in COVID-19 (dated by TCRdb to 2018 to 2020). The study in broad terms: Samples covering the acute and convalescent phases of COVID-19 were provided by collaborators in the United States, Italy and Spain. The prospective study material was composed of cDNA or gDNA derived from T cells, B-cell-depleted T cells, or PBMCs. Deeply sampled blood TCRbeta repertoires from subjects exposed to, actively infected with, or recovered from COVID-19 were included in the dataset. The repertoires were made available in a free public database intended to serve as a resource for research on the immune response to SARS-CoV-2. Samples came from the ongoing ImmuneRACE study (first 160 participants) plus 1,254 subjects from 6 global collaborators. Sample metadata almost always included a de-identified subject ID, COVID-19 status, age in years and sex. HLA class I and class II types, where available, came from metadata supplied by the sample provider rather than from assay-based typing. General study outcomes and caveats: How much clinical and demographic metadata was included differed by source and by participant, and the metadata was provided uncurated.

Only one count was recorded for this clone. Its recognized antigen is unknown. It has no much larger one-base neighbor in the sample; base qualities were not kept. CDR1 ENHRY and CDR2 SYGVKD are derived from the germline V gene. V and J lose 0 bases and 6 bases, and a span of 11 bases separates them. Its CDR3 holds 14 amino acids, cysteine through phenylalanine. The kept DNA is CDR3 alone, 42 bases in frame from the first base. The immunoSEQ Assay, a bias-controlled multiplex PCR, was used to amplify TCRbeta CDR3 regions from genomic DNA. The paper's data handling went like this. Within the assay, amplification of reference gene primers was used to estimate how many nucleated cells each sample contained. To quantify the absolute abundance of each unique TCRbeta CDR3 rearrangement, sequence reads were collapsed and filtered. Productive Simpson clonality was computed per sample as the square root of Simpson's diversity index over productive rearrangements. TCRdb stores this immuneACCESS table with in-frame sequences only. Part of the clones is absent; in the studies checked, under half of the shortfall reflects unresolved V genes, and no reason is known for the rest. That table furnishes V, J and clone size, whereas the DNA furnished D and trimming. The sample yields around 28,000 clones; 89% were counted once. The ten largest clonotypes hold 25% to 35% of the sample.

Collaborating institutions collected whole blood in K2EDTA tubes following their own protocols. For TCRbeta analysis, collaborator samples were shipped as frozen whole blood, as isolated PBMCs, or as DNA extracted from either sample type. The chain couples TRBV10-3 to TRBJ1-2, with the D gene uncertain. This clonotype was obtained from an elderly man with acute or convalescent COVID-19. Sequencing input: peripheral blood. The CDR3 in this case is CAISESGGGNGYTF. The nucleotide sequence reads TGTGCCATCAGTGAGTCAGGCGGAGGGAATGGCTACACCTTC.